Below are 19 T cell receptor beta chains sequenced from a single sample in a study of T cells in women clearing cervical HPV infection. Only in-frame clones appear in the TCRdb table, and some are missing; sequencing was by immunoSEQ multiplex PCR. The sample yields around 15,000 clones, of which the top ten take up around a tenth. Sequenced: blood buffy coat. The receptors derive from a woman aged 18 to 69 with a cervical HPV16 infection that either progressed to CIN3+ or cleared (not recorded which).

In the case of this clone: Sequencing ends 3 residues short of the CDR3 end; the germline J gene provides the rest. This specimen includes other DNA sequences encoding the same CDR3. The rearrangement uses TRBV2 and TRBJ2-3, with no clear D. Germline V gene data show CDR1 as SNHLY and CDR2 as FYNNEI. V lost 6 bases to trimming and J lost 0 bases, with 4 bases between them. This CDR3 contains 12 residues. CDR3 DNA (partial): TGTGCCAGCAGCGTCAGCACAGATACG. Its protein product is CASSVSTDT. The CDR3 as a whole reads CASSVSTDTQYF.

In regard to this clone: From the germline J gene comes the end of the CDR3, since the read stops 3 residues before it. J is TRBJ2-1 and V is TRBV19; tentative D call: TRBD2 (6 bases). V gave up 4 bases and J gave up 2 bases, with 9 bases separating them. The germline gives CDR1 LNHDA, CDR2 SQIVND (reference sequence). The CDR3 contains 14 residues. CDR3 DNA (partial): TGTGCCAGTAGTACGGGGGTTACCTACAATGAG. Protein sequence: CASSTGVTYNE. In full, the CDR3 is CASSTGVTYNEQFF.

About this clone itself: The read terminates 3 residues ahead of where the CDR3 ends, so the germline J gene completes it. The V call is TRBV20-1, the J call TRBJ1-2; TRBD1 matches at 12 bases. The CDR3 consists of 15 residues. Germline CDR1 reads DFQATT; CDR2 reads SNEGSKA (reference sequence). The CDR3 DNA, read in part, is TGCAGTGCGCTATTTCCGGGACAGGGGGCTCTCGGC. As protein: CSALFPGQGALG. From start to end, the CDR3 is CSALFPGQGALGYTF.

The CDR3 loop reads CATRPPRGEGTEAFF. CDR3 bases read: TGTGCCACCCGGCCCCCCAGGGGCGAAGGGACTGAA. The rearrangement uses TRBV19 and TRBJ1-1; D is possibly TRBD1 (6 bases). The read finishes 3 residues shy of the CDR3 end, and the germline J gene is used to complete it. V lost 10 bases, J lost 5 bases, and 23 bases lay in between. Germline V gives CDR1 LNHDA, CDR2 SQIVND (reference sequence). There are 15 residues in the CDR3.

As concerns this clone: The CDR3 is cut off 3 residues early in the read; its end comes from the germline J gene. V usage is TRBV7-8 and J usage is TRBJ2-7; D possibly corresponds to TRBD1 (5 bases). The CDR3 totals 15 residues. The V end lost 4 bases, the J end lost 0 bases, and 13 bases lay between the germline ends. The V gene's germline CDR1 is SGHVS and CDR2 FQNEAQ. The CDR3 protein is CASSSNRFSSYEQYF. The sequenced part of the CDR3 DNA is TGTGCCAGCAGCTCCAACAGGTTCAGCTCCTACGAG.

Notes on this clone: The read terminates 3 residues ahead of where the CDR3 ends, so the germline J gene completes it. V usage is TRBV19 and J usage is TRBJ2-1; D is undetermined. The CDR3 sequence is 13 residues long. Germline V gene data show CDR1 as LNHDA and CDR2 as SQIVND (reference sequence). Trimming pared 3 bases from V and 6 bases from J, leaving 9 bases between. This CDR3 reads CASSIGSSNEQFF. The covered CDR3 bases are TGTGCCAGTAGTATCGGGTCTTCCAATGAG.

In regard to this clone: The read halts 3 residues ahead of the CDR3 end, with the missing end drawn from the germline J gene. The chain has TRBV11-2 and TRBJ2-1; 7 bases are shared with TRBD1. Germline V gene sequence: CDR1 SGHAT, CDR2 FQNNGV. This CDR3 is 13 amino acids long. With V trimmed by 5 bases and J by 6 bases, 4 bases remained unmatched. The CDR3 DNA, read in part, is TGTGCCAGCAGCCGTGACAGGGTCAATGAG. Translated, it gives CASSRDRVNE. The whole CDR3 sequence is CASSRDRVNEQFF. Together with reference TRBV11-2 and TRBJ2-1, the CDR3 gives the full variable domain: EAGVAQSPRYKIIEKRQSVAFWCNPISGHATLYWYQQILGQGPKLLIQFQNNGVVDDSQLPKDRFSAERLKGVDSTLKIQPAKLEDSAVYLCASSRDRVNEQFFGPGTRLTVL.

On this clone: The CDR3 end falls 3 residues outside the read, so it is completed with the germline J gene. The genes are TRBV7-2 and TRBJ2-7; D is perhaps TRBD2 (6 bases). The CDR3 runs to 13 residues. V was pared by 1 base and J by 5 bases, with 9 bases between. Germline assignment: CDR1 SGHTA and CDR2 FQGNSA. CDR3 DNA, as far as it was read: TGTGCCAGCAGCTTAGGGCGGGGTAACGAG. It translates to CASSLGRGNE. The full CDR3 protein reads CASSLGRGNEQYF.

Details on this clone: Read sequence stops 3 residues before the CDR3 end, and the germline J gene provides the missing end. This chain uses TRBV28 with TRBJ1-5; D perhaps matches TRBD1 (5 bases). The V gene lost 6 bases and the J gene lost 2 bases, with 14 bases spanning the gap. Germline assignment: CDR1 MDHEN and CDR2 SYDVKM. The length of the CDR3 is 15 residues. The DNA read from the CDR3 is TGTGCCAGCAGCCAAGGACACTATGGCAATCAGCCC. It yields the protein CASSQGHYGNQP. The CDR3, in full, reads CASSQGHYGNQPQHF.

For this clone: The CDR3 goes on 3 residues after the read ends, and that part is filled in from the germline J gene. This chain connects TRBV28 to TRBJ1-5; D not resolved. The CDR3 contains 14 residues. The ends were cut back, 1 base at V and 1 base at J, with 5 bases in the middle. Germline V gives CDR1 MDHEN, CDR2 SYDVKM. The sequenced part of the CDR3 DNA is TGTGCCAGCAGTTTATCGGGGAGCAATCAGCCC. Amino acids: CASSLSGSNQP. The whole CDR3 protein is CASSLSGSNQPQHF.

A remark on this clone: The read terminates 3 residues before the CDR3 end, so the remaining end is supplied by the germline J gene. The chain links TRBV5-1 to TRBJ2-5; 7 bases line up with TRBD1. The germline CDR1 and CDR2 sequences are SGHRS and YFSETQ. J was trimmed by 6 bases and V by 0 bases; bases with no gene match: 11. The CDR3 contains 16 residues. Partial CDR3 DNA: TGCGCCAGCAGCTTGGCCACTAGACAGGGCAAAAAGACC. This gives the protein CASSLATRQGKKT. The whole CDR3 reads CASSLATRQGKKTQYF.

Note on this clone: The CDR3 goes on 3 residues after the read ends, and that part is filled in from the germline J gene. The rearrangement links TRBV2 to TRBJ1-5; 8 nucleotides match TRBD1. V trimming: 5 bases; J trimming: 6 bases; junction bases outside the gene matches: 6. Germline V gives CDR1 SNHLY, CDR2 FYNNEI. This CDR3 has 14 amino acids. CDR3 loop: CASSQDRVGQPQHF. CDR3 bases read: TGTGCCAGCAGTCAGGACAGGGTCGGTCAGCCC.

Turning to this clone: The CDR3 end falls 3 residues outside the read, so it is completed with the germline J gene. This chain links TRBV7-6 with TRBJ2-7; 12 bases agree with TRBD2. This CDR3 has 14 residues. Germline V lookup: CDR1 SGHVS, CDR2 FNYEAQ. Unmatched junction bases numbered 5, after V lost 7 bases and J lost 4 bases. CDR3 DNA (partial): TGTGCCAGCACCCCCGGACTAGCGGGATACGAG. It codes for CASTPGLAGYE. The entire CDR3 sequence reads CASTPGLAGYEQYF.

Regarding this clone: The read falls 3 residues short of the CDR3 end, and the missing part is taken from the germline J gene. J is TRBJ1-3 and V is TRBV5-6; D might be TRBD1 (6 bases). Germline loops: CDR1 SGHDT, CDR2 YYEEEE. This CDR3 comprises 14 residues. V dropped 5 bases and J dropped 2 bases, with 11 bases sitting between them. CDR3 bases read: TGTGCCAGCAGTCCCAGGGGCCCTGGAAACACC. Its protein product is CASSPRGPGNT. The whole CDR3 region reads CASSPRGPGNTIYF.

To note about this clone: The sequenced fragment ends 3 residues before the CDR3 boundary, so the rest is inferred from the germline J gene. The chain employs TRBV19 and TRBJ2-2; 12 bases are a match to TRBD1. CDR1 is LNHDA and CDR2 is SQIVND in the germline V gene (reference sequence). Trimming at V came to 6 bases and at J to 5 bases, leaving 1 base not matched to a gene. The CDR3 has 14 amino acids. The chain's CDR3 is CASRGQGATGELFF. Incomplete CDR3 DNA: TGTGCCAGTAGGGGACAGGGGGCAACCGGGGAG. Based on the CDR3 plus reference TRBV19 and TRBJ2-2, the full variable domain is DGGITQSPKYLFRKEGQNVTLSCEQNLNHDAMYWYRQDPGQGLRLIYYSQIVNDFQKGDIAEGYSVSREKKESFPLTVTSAQKNPTAFYLCASRGQGATGELFFGEGSRLTVL.

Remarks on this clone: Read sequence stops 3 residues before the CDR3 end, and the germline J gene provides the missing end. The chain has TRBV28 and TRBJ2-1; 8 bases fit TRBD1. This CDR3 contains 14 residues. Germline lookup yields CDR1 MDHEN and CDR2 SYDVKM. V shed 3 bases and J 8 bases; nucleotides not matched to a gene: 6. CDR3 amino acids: CASSFGTGSYEQFF. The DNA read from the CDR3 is TGTGCCAGCAGTTTTGGGACAGGTTCTTATGAG. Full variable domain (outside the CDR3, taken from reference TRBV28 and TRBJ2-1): DVKVTQSSRYLVKRTGEKVFLECVQDMDHENMFWYRQDPGLGLRLIYFSYDVKMKEKGDIPEGYSVSREKKERFSLILESASTNQTSMYLCASSFGTGSYEQFFGPGTRLTVL.

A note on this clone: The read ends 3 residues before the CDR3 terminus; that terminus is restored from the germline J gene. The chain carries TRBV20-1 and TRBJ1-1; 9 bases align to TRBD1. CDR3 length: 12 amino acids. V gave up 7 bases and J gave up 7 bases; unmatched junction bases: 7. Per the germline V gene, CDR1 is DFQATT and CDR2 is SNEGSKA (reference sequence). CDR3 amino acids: CSGVDRGHEAFF. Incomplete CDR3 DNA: TGCAGTGGAGTGGACAGGGGACATGAA.

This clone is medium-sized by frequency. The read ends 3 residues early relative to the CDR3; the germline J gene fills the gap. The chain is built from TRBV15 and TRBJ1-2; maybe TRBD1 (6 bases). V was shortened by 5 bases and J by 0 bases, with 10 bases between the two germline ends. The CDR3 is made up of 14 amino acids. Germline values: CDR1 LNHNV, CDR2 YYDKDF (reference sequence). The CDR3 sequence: CATSPQGPNYGYTF. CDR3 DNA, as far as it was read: TGTGCCACCAGCCCCCAGGGGCCTAACTATGGC.

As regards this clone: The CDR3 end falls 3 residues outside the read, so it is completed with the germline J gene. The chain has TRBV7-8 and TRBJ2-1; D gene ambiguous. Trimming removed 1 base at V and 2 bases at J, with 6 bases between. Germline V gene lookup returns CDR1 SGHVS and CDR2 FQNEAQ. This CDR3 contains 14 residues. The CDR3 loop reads CASSLVSTYNEQFF. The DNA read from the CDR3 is TGTGCCAGCAGCTTAGTCAGTACCTACAATGAG.